This T cell receptor beta chain was identified during a study of B cell selection in AIRE deficiency (dated by TCRdb to between 2018 and 2021). Turning to the overall study: A comparison of TCRbeta repertoires of sorted blood CD4+ conventional T cells and regulatory T cells was made between AIRE-deficient patients and healthy controls. The TCR-sequenced cohort comprised roughly 5 AIRE-deficient APECED patients and roughly 5 healthy control donors. What the research found in general, with its limitations: TCRBV gene usage, CDR3 length and TCR diversity in Tconv and Treg cells from AIRE-deficient patients were found to be similar to those in cells from healthy donors. Only TCRbeta chains were sequenced, and 36.6% of the Treg sequences shared among healthy donors were also detected in healthy Tconv cells, possibly owing to differing TCRalpha chains. Shared Treg sequences had shorter CDR3s, which reflects a bias toward rearrangements containing few non-templated nucleotide insertions. Roughly a third of the Treg TCRbeta sequences shared among healthy donors were found in patient Tconv cells, which suggests that Treg-biased clones were diverted into the Tconv compartment. Of 3,000 to 4,500 shared Treg TCRbeta sequences, 30% to 40% were shared only among healthy donors and approximately 9% only among patients, suggesting less efficient Treg selection without AIRE.

The immunoSEQ platform was used to sequence the TCRbeta chains. The authors processed their data as follows. Some 1.2x10^5 distinct in-frame TCRbeta sequences from patients and roughly 1.3x10^5 from healthy donors were obtained from pooled conventional T cell repertoires. Public Treg TCRbeta sequences were defined as those shared by two or more individuals and were then searched for in Tconv repertoires. Group differences were tested with Mann-Whitney U tests and Bonferroni-Dunn correction in GraphPad Prism 7.03. What TCRdb holds here is the immuneACCESS table cut down to in-frame rearrangements. Part of the clones is not present; checked against another copy, under half of the missing clones reflect an unresolved V gene, and the others are unexplained. Clone size and V and J calls were adopted from that table, with D and trimming inferred from the DNA. The sample records around 20,000 clones, around 97% of which are singletons. The ten largest clonotypes hold approximately 0.3% of the sample.

This clone has just one count. Its antigen specificity is not known. No much larger clonotype is one base removed from it; base qualities were not supplied. Conventional CD4 T cells were sorted as cells that were CD4+CD127+. The AIRE-deficient patients had APECED syndrome. Tconv and Treg cells for TCRbeta sequencing were sorted on a FACSAria flow cytometer. Sorted cells were collected into 5-ml round-bottom polystyrene tubes, and dry cell pellets were frozen at -80°C before sequencing. Trimming accounts for 2 bases at V and 3 bases at J, while the number of junction bases matched to no gene is 3. The CDR3 contains 14 residues, cysteine and phenylalanine counted. Of all the DNA, just the CDR3 is kept, 42 bases in frame from base 1. Per the germline V gene, SGDLS is the CDR1 and YYNGEE is the CDR2.

This TCR was sampled from a human donor with AIRE deficiency. Sequenced: conventional CD4+ T cells sorted from PBMCs. The chain is assembled from TRBV9 and TRBJ2-7, with 9 bases in between that match TRBD2. The DNA sequence is given as TGTGCCAGCAGCGTCGCTAGCGGGGTCTACGAGCAGTACTTC. This sequence encodes CASSVASGVYEQYF. Beyond the CDR3, the reference TRBV9 and TRBJ2-7 genes provide the residues; the full variable domain reads: DSGVTQTPKHLITATGQRVTLRCSPRSGDLSVYWYQQSLDQGLQFLIQYYNGEERAKGNILERFSAQQFPDLHSELNLSSLELGDSALYFCASSVASGVYEQYFGPGTRLTVT.